This TCR beta chain is from a study of T-cell reconstitution after alpha-beta-depleted transplantation in children. As concerns this clonotype: Its antigen remains unknown.

Unique molecular identifiers were used in preparing the TCRbeta library. TCRdb called the PCR reads again in MiXCR, with one record for every CDR3 protein. The sample lists hundreds of thousands of distinct CDR3 sequences; under 30% were seen once. CDR3 length: 17 amino acids. Unmatched junction bases numbered 5, after V lost 1 base and J lost 0 bases. The germline CDR1 and CDR2 sequences are PRHDT and FYEKMQ (reference sequence). Findings and limits, study-wide: About two months after transplant, alpha-beta T cells reportedly came from several hundred expanded graft clones. After one year, T-cell counts and TCRbeta diversity mostly came from new T cells. In some patients, recipient T cells and intrathymic progenitors surviving conditioning explained high day-60 diversity.

This TCR was recovered from a girl aged 2-9 years with Fanconi anemia, due to receive a stem cell transplant. The sequencing used PBMCs, collected before TCRalphabeta/CD19-depleted stem cell transplant. This chain uses TRBV13 with TRBJ2-1; 8 bases fit TRBD2. The CDR3 reads CASSLVGGGSSYNEQFF. The CDR3 DNA follows: TGTGCCAGCAGCTTAGTTGGCGGGGGGAGCTCCTACAATGAGCAGTTCTTC.